This T cell receptor (beta chain) emerged from a study of blood T cell repertoires in COVID-19. On the study more broadly: Samples taken during acute and convalescent COVID-19 were collected in the United States, Italy and Spain. From T cells, B-cell-depleted T cells, or PBMCs came the material, which was cDNA or gDNA.

The CDR3 loop spans 14 amino acids. Per the germline V gene, CDR1 is SGHAT and CDR2 is FQNNGV. The V and J ends lost 3 bases and 7 bases respectively, with 13 bases between them. Original processing methods: Reference gene primers were amplified, and this amplification served to estimate nucleated cell counts. TCRdb's table, derived via immunoSEQ multiplex PCR, lists solely in-frame clones and lacks some. D and trimming were read from the DNA, whereas the V and J calls and clone size are those reported in that table. This sample has around 150,000 clones, with approximately 82% found just once. This clone was seen a single time.

Sequencing was done on a sample of peripheral blood. The receptor was isolated from a woman of 80 years or more with acute or convalescent COVID-19. This chain uses TRBV11-2 with TRBJ1-5; perhaps TRBD1 as D (6 bases). The CDR3 sequence: CASSLTGGRQPQHF. DNA for the CDR3: TGTGCCAGCAGCTTGACGGGGGGCAGACAGCCCCAGCATTTT.